These 18 T cell receptor beta chains were sequenced from one sample in a study of blood T cells in healthy people across ages. A second PCR of roughly 7 to 11 cycles used a sample-barcoded 5' primer and a J-beta primer mix. In TCRdb, the 5' RACE reads were re-called with MiXCR into one record per CDR3 protein. The data show hundreds of thousands of distinct CDR3 sequences, roughly a quarter seen once. These same records also appear under a second study, on T cells of mothers and their children.

Input material: blood. The receptor set was obtained from a boy younger than 10 in good health.

The sample holds a few counts of this clonotype. The chain couples TRBV7-9 to TRBJ1-3, with unresolved D. CDR3 length: 14 residues. V shed 7 bases and J shed 1 base, with 11 bases lying between them. Germline V gene lookup returns CDR1 SEHNR and CDR2 FQNEAQ (reference sequence). The CDR3, as DNA: TGTGCCAGCAACACATTCGGGTCTGGAAACACCATATATTTT. The encoded protein is CASNTFGSGNTIYF.

This clonotype was recorded a few times. The chain carries TRBV6-6 and TRBJ2-5; D uncertain. Germline CDR1 MNHNY, CDR2 SVGAGI (reference sequence). Trimming shortened V by 6 bases and J by 1 base, and 12 bases separated the two germline ends. This CDR3 has 14 residues. The CDR3 DNA reads as TGTGCCAGCAGCCATGAACTATCCCAAGAGACCCAGTACTTC. Translation gives CASSHELSQETQYF.

The V and J genes are TRBV6-1 and TRBJ2-5; D might be TRBD2 (6 bases). Near its end, the DNA agrees better with TRBJ2-7, so the J call may be wrong. CDR3 size: 15 residues. CDR1 and CDR2 from the germline V gene are MNHNS and SASEGT. The CDR3 DNA follows: TGTGCCAGCAGTGAAGGAGGAGGGGCCTCCTACGAGCAGTACTTC. Encoded protein: CASSEGGGASYEQYF.

This clonotype has a handful of counts. The V and J genes are TRBV10-3 and TRBJ2-7; TRBD1 might be the D (6 bases). The CDR3 runs to 14 residues. Trimming took off 3 bases at V and 7 bases at J, with 16 bases between the two ends. The germline CDR1 and CDR2 sequences are ENHRY and SYGVKD. In nucleotides, the CDR3 is TGTGCCATCAGTGATCGGACAGCCCTCCAGGAGCAGTACTTC. Residues: CAISDRTALQEQYF.

This clonotype was detected a few times. The CDR3 DNA sequence: TGTGCTAGTGGTTTGGAAGGTATCGAGCAGTACTTC. Translation: CASGLEGIEQYF. The V call is TRBV12-5, the J call TRBJ2-7; D call uncertain. The V end was cut by 1 base, the J end by 6 bases, with 7 bases between. Germline-derived CDR1 and CDR2 are LGHNT and FRNRAP. This CDR3 is 12 amino acids long. Full variable domain (rest looked up from reference TRBV12-5 and TRBJ2-7): DARVTQTPRHKVTEMGQEVTMRCQPILGHNTVFWYRQTMMQGLELLAYFRNRAPLDDSGMPKDRFSAEMPDATLATLKIQPSEPRDSAVYFCASGLEGIEQYFGPGTRLTVT.

This clonotype showed up just a few times. The chain is built from TRBV7-2 and TRBJ1-1, with 10 bases identical to TRBD1. With V trimmed by 6 bases and J by 5 bases, 15 bases remained unmatched. CDR1 is SGHTA and CDR2 is FQGNSA in the germline V gene. This CDR3 region has 17 residues. Here the CDR3 reads CASRRSRDRGGMTEAFF. CDR3 sequence (DNA): TGTGCCAGCAGACGGAGCCGGGACAGGGGCGGGATGACTGAAGCTTTCTTT.

The rearrangement links TRBV20-1 to TRBJ2-7, with unresolved D. V shed 1 base and J shed 7 bases, with 11 bases lying between them. Germline values: CDR1 DFQATT, CDR2 SNEGSKA (reference sequence). The CDR3 runs to 12 residues. The CDR3 DNA is TGCAGTGCTAGAGCATTTGGTGGGGAGCAGTACTTC. Amino acid sequence: CSARAFGGEQYF.

This clonotype was observed a few times. The V gene is TRBV29-1, the J gene TRBJ1-1; D is ambiguous. V was trimmed by 3 bases and J by 5 bases, leaving 10 bases between them. The germline V gene encodes CDR1 SQVTM and CDR2 ANQGSEA. This CDR3 comprises 12 residues. In DNA, the CDR3 is TGCAGCGTTGAGATTTCGGAAACTGAAGCTTTCTTT. It encodes CSVEISETEAFF.

This clonotype came up once. The chain uses TRBV7-2 and TRBJ1-1; no clear D gene. The CDR3 totals 14 residues. Germline CDR1 is SGHTA and CDR2 is FQGNSA. Trimming removed 1 base from V and 1 base from J, with 7 bases in between. The DNA for the CDR3 is TGTGCCAGCAGCTTAGTGTTCGGGAACACTGAAGCTTTCTTT. Its translation: CASSLVFGNTEAFF.

The chain carries TRBV12-3 or TRBV12-4 and TRBJ2-5; D gene uncertain. The V and J ends lost 11 bases and 2 bases respectively, with 15 bases between them. The CDR3 is 13 residues long. The CDR3 sequence: CAGTLGLQETQYF. As DNA, the CDR3 is TGTGCCGGCACCCTAGGATTGCAAGAGACCCAGTACTTC.

This clonotype was picked up a small number of times. This chain joins TRBV27 and TRBJ1-2, with unresolved D. This CDR3 is built from 12 residues. Germline V lookup: CDR1 MNHEY, CDR2 SMNVEV (reference sequence). V was pared by 3 bases and J by 8 bases, with 10 bases between. In DNA, the CDR3 is TGTGCCAGCAGTTTTGGAGGGAGCGGCTACACCTTC. Amino acid sequence: CASSFGGSGYTF.

The chain has TRBV4-3 and TRBJ2-3; the match to TRBD2 covers 7 bases. V lost 1 base to trimming and J lost 0 bases; unmatched junction nucleotides: 4. The CDR3 contains 16 residues. Germline V gene data show CDR1 as LGHNA and CDR2 as YSLEER. The CDR3 sequence: CASSQVTSESTDTQYF. The CDR3 bases are TGCGCCAGCAGCCAAGTAACTAGCGAAAGCACAGATACGCAGTATTTT.

This chain connects TRBV2 to TRBJ2-5, with 7 bases identical to TRBD1. With 5 bases clipped from V and 5 bases from J, the junction kept 8 bases outside the gene matches. In germline, CDR1 is SNHLY, CDR2 FYNNEI. The CDR3 runs to 14 residues. CDR3 residues: CASSTDRSMETQYF. The DNA of the CDR3 is TGTGCCAGCAGTACGGACAGGAGTATGGAGACCCAGTACTTC.

This clonotype was detected only a few times. The chain uses TRBV6-1 and TRBJ1-1; D remains ambiguous. Germline lookup yields CDR1 MNHNS and CDR2 SASEGT. Between the trimmed V and J ends, which lost 6 bases and 0 bases, there was a span of 5 bases. The CDR3 has 12 amino acids. CDR3 in amino acids: CASRQVNTEAFF. CDR3 in DNA: TGTGCCAGCAGGCAAGTGAACACTGAAGCTTTCTTT.

This clonotype appeared a single time. The chain couples TRBV21-1 to TRBJ2-3. TRBV21-1 is designated a pseudogene. The CDR3 has 14 residues. The DNA of the CDR3 is TGTGCCAGCAGCAAAAACTCTAGCACAGATACGCAGTATTTT. Amino acid sequence: CASSKNSSTDTQYF.

The DNA for the CDR3 is TGTGCCAGCAGCTTAGGGGCGGACAGGGCGAATACGCAGTATTTT. Translation gives CASSLGADRANTQYF. This chain joins TRBV11-2 and TRBJ2-3; 8 bases match TRBD1. The ends lost 1 base at V and 7 bases at J; junction bases unmatched: 7. Germline lookup yields CDR1 SGHAT and CDR2 FQNNGV. The CDR3 totals 15 residues.

This clonotype has a handful of counts. The rearrangement links TRBV5-5 to TRBJ2-5; TRBD2 is a possible D gene (5 bases). The J call may be mistaken, given a closer DNA end match to TRBJ2-7. This CDR3 has 15 residues. Germline values: CDR1 SGHKS, CDR2 YYEKEE (reference sequence). CDR3 in amino acids: CASSPGSGEYYEQYF. The DNA for the CDR3 is TGTGCCAGCAGCCCGGGGAGTGGAGAGTATTACGAGCAGTACTTC.

This clonotype was observed a handful of times. The chain uses TRBV7-8 and TRBJ2-3, with a tentative D call TRBD1 (6 bases). This CDR3 comprises 16 residues. Between the trimmed V and J ends, which lost 5 bases and 0 bases, there was a span of 15 bases. Germline values: CDR1 SGHVS, CDR2 FQNEAQ. CDR3 DNA: TGTGCCAGCAGCCCGGGACACCAGATAAGCACAGATACGCAGTATTTT. Protein sequence: CASSPGHQISTDTQYF.